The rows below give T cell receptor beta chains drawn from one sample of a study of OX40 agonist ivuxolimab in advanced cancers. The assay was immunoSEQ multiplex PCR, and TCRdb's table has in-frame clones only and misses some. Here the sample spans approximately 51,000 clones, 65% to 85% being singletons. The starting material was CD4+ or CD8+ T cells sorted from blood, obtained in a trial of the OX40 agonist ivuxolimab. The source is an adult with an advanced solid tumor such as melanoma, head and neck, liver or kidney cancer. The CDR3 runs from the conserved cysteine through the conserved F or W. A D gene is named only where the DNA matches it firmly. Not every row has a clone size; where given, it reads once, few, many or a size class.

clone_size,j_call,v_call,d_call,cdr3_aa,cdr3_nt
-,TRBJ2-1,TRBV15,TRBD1,CTTSRVFGQAHEQFF,TGTACCACCAGCAGAGTTTTCGGACAGGCCCATGAGCAGTTCTTC
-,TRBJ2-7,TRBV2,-,CASSARWPFAYEQYF,TGTGCCAGCAGTGCTCGGTGGCCGTTCGCCTACGAGCAGTACTTC
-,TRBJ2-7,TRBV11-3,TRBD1,CASSYDGTGGYEQYF,TGTGCCAGCAGCTATGACGGGACAGGGGGCTACGAGCAGTACTTC
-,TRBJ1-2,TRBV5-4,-,CASSLVRTRDGYTF,TGTGCCAGCAGCTTGGTTCGGACGCGGGATGGCTACACCTTC
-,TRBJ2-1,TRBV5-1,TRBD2,CASNRRTSGNNEQFF,TGCGCCAGCAATCGGCGGACTAGCGGCAACAATGAGCAGTTCTTC
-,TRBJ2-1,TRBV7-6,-,CASSLRAGTYNEQFF,TGTGCCAGCAGCTTGCGCGCGGGCACCTACAATGAGCAGTTCTTC
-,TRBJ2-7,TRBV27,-,CASSLGDRRAGKQYF,TGTGCCAGCAGTTTAGGAGACAGGAGAGCGGGTAAGCAGTACTTC
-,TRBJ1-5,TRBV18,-,CASSPTDQPQHF,TGTGCCAGCTCACCTACAGATCAGCCCCAGCATTTT
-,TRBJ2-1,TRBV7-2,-,CASSLAQGSYNEQFF,TGTGCCAGCAGCTTAGCCCAGGGATCCTACAATGAGCAGTTCTTC
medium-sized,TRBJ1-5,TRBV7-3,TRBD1,CASSPTGGNQPQHF,TGTGCCAGCAGTCCTACAGGGGGCAATCAGCCCCAGCATTTT
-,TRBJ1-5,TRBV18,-,CASSPQDSNQPQHF,TGTGCCAGCTCACCACAGGATAGCAATCAGCCCCAGCATTTT
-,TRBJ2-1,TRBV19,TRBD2,CASSIQAGVGNEQFF,TGTGCCAGTAGTATACAAGCGGGAGTGGGGAATGAGCAGTTCTTC
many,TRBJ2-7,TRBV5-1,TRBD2,CASSSGLAGVYEQYF,TGCGCCAGCAGCTCGGGACTAGCGGGAGTGTACGAGCAGTACTTC
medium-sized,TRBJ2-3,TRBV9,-,CASSVFDDTDTQYF,TGTGCCAGCAGCGTCTTCGACGACACAGATACGCAGTATTTT
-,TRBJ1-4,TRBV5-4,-,CASSPSGRVEKLFF,TGTGCCAGCAGCCCGAGTGGTCGGGTTGAAAAACTGTTTTTT
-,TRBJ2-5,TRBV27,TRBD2,CASRLAGGEVTQYF,TGTGCCAGCAGGCTTGCGGGGGGAGAGGTGACCCAGTACTTC
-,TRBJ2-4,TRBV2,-,CASRRGTLAKNIQYF,TGTGCCAGCAGAAGAGGAACTTTAGCCAAAAACATTCAGTACTTC
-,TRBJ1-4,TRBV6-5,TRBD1,CASTRTGAEAEKLFF,TGTGCCAGCACCCGAACAGGGGCAGAGGCTGAAAAACTGTTTTTT
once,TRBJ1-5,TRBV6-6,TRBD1,CASSPQTGGDNQPQHF,TGTGCCAGCAGTCCCCAAACAGGGGGCGACAATCAGCCCCAGCATTTT
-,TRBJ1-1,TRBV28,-,CASRTPGRMETEAFF,TGTGCCAGCAGAACTCCCGGGAGGATGGAGACTGAAGCTTTCTTT
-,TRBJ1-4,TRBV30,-,CAWNKLAHGRGNEKLFF,TGTGCCTGGAACAAATTGGCGCATGGTCGGGGTAATGAAAAACTGTTTTTT
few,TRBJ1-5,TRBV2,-,CASSEEYYSNQPQHF,TGTGCCAGCAGTGAAGAGTACTATAGCAATCAGCCCCAGCATTTT
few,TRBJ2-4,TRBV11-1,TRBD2,CASSSGLAVGKNIQYF,TGTGCCAGCAGCTCCGGACTAGCGGTCGGAAAAAACATTCAGTACTTC
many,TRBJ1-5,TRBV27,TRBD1,CASTPWAGTGREKQPQHF,TGTGCCAGCACCCCTTGGGCGGGGACAGGCCGGGAGAAGCAGCCCCAGCATTTT
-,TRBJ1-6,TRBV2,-,CASSEVQQGPNSPLHF,TGTGCCAGCAGTGAAGTGCAACAGGGACCAAATTCACCCCTCCACTTT
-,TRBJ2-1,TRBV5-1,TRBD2,CASSRSRTSGGSYEQFF,TGCGCCAGCAGCCGATCTAGGACTAGCGGGGGTTCATATGAGCAGTTCTTC
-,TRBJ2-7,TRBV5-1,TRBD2,CASSQSGSYEQYF,TGCGCCAGCAGCCAAAGCGGGAGTTACGAGCAGTACTTC
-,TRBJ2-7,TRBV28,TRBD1,CASRGTGDEQYF,TGTGCCAGCAGGGGGACAGGGGACGAGCAGTACTTC
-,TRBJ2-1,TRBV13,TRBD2,CASSFGQRELEQFF,TGTGCCAGCAGCTTCGGCCAGCGGGAGCTTGAGCAGTTCTTC
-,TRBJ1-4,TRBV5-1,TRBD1,CASSLDPGGKGEKLFF,TGCGCCAGCAGCTTGGATCCAGGGGGCAAGGGTGAAAAACTGTTTTTT
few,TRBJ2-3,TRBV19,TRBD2,CASSSGLAGGLDTQYF,TGTGCCAGTAGTTCCGGACTAGCGGGAGGCTTAGATACGCAGTATTTT
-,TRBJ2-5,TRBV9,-,CASSRSGTPQETQYF,TGTGCCAGCAGCCGATCCGGGACACCTCAAGAGACCCAGTACTTC
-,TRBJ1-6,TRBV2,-,CASSEGQIFAGRSPLHF,TGTGCCAGCAGTGAAGGACAGATTTTTGCCGGGCGTTCACCCCTCCACTTT
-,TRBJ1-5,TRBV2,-,CASAELDSIQHF,TGTGCCAGCGCCGAGCTGGACAGCATCCAGCATTTT
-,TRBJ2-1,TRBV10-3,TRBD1,CATGGQERDEQFF,TGTGCCACTGGGGGACAGGAAAGGGATGAGCAGTTCTTC
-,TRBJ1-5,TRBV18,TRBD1,CASSPRDRGPNQPQHF,TGTGCCAGCTCACCGCGGGACAGGGGTCCCAATCAGCCCCAGCATTTT
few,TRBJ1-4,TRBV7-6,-,CASSPGLLLGKLFF,TGTGCCAGCAGCCCCGGACTCCTCTTGGGAAAACTGTTTTTT
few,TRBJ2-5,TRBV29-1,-,CSVMWAGETQYF,TGCAGCGTTATGTGGGCAGGGGAGACCCAGTACTTC
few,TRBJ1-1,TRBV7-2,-,CASSSGAGQKEVYTEAFF,TGTGCCAGCAGCTCCGGGGCGGGTCAAAAGGAGGTGTACACTGAAGCTTTCTTT
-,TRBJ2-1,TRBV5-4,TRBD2,CASSLRLAGDNEQFF,TGTGCCAGCAGCTTGAGGCTAGCGGGAGACAATGAGCAGTTCTTC
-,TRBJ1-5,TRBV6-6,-,CASSEIDYSNQPQHF,TGTGCCAGCAGCGAAATAGATTATAGCAATCAGCCCCAGCATTTT
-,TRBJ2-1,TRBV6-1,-,CASSLGGPSYNEQFF,TGTGCCAGCAGTCTCGGCGGCCCCTCCTACAATGAGCAGTTCTTC
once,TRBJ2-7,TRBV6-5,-,CASSYSRGNEQYF,TGTGCCAGCAGTTACTCGAGAGGGAACGAGCAGTACTTC
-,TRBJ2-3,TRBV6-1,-,CASSEGAHDIRTDTQYF,TGTGCCAGCAGTGAAGGGGCGCACGATATTCGCACAGATACGCAGTATTTT
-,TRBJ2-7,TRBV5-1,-,CASSLAPQGEQYF,TGCGCCAGCAGCTTGGCCCCACAGGGCGAGCAGTACTTC
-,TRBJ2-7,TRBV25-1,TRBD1,CASRGTDTYEQYF,TGTGCCAGCAGGGGGACAGATACCTACGAGCAGTACTTC
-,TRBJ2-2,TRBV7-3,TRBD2,CASSLRLADTGELFF,TGTGCCAGCAGCTTGCGACTAGCTGACACCGGGGAGCTGTTTTTT
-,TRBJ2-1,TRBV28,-,CASNIGSNEQFF,TGTGCCAGCAATATTGGGAGCAATGAGCAGTTCTTC
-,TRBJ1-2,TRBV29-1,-,CSAGSQLRGDYGYTF,TGCAGCGCTGGCTCCCAACTCCGAGGGGACTATGGCTACACCTTC
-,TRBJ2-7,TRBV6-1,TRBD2,CASSAAWGGALSYEQYF,TGTGCCAGCAGTGCCGCATGGGGGGGAGCCTTATCCTACGAGCAGTACTTC
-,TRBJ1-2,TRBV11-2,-,CASSSSRGPMGGYTF,TGTGCCAGCAGCTCCAGCAGGGGTCCTATGGGTGGCTACACCTTC
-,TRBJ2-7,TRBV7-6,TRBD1,CASSLGGTGFIPYEQYF,TGTGCCAGCAGCTTAGGGGGGACAGGGTTCATACCGTACGAGCAGTACTTC
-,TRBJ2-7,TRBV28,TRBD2,CASSSAAGDPEQYF,TGTGCCAGCAGTTCCGCGGCGGGAGATCCCGAGCAGTACTTC
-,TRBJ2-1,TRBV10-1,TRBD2,CASSEGASGRTRGAYNEQFF,TGCGCCAGCAGTGAAGGGGCTAGCGGGAGGACCAGGGGGGCCTACAATGAGCAGTTCTTC